The clone carrying this TCR beta chain was seen a few times. This entry comes from a study of T cells after yellow fever vaccination. The germline V gene encodes CDR1 SGHTA and CDR2 FQGNSA. After removal of 5 bases from V and 3 bases from J, the junction contained 3 bases not matched to a gene. This CDR3 is 14 amino acids long. MiXCR was run by TCRdb on the 5' RACE reads, yielding one entry per CDR3 protein. The sample yields 200,000 to 250,000 distinct CDR3 sequences, about 3% seen once. The TCR comes from a man in his late teens or twenties who received the YFV17D yellow fever vaccine. This specimen consisted of CD4+ T cells sorted from PBMCs, obtained 10 days after the yellow fever booster vaccination. V gene TRBV7-2 combines with J gene TRBJ1-2; TRBD1 aligns across 10 bases. DNA for the CDR3: TGTGCCAGCAGCCCGACAGGGGGCTACTATGGCTACACCTTC. Translating gives CASSPTGGYYGYTF.